This T cell receptor beta chain was identified in a study of blood T cells in healthy people across ages (dated by TCRdb to the mid-2010s). For context, the study as a whole: Template switching captured roughly one uniquely barcoded TCR beta cDNA molecule per two T cells in model experiments. Age-related changes in TCR beta repertoire diversity were measured in the study by deep sequencing normalized with unique cDNA molecular identifiers. Donors were grouped into four age groups: young (average approximately 15 years), middle-aged (roughly 38), aged (about 59) and long-lived (82). Donors of different ages were randomly distributed across sequencing lanes to avoid experimental bias. Using the same blood draw, the study looked at two additional independent replicas of 1 million unique cDNA reads for two donors, one aged 18 to 30 and the other aged 80 or older.

The paper as a whole reports these results and caveats: Estimates of total diversity from one million sequenced T cells were regarded as lower bounds and underestimates. Observed TCR beta diversity per million T cells fell roughly linearly with age, and a significant reduction was already apparent by age roughly 40. The long-lived group showed more naive CD4+ T cells, fewer expanded clones and increased TCR diversity than the aged group, suggesting age selection. Because donor CMV infection status was unknown, age-related changes in expanded clonotypes were potentially confounded. Because profiling used bulk unsorted PBMCs, naive and antigen-experienced compartments could not be compared conclusively. A strong correlation was found between observed TCR beta diversity and the percentage of naive T cells measured by flow cytometry.

This clonotype has just a few counts. Its binding antigen is unknown. An end of the junction does not agree with germline; a read error may underlie this. Library generation was performed with 5' RACE. Sequencing was performed on an Illumina HiSeq 2500. The second PCR ran for roughly 7 to 11 cycles and used a J-beta primer mix along with a sample-barcoded 5' primer. Each TCR beta cDNA molecule received a unique molecular identifier from a template-switch 5' adaptor carrying 12 random nucleotides. At least 2.5 million CDR3-containing paired-end reads were obtained from each sample. All of the RNA was converted into first-strand cDNA using the Mint cDNA synthesis kit, with a TRBC-specific oligonucleotide serving as the primer. All cDNA was treated with uracil-DNA glycosylase and then went through a first 18-cycle PCR with the universal primers M1SS and BC2_uni_R. Per the source publication's procedure: For normalization, 1 million high-quality reads, each with a distinct molecular identifier, were randomly selected from each sample. Reads sharing molecular identifiers were discarded rather than binned into consensus sequences. MiTCR, set to a Q25 quality threshold and the strictest error-elimination algorithm, was used for CDR3 identification, clonotype clustering and error correction. A nonparametric unseen species model with Euler transformation was used to estimate a lower bound on total TCR beta diversity. TCRdb redid the processing of the public reads, applying fastp at Q25 and MiXCR, and retained in-frame beta chains. Rows with a matching CDR3 protein are joined into one entry that keeps the most common DNA and genes. For this entry, the V and J calls and clone size follow TCRdb and not the study's own pipeline. Recorded for this sample are 600,000 or so distinct CDR3 sequences; over 20% of them occurred a single time. About 3.6% of the sample rests with the top ten.

Donors were 39 systemically healthy Caucasian individuals from Russia aged roughly 6 to 95 years. Approximately 10 milliliters of peripheral blood were collected from each donor into EDTA-treated Vacutainer tubes. Ficoll-Paque density-gradient centrifugation was used to isolate PBMCs, with at least 6 million obtained per sample. Trizol reagent was used to extract total RNA from the PBMCs, yielding at least 5 micrograms per sample. For every donor, an aliquot of PBMCs went through flow cytometry to measure the percentages of naive CD45RAhigh/CD27high T cells. Taken from the germline V gene, the CDR1 and CDR2 loops are MNHNS and SASEGT. From the cysteine up to the phenylalanine, the CDR3 has a length of 21 residues. Kept here is only the CDR3 DNA, which spans 63 bases and is read in frame from base 1.

The TCR was taken from a man aged 65 to 79 in good health. Sequenced sample: blood. This receptor chain uses TRBV6-1 and TRBJ1-2, and TRBD1 matches 7 of the central bases. The DNA sequence is TGTGCCAGCAGTGAAGAAGGATGGGGGACACTACAATTCCAGGGGGGCTATGGTTACACCTTC. The resulting protein is CASSEEGWGTLQFQGGYGYTF.